One and the same sample provided the 29 T cell receptor beta chains below, sequenced in a study of OX40 agonist ivuxolimab in advanced cancers. This table comes from immunoSEQ multiplex PCR, and its TCRdb copy is limited to in-frame clones, with some not included. The sample yields roughly 9,500 clones, about 66% seen once. Sequences were derived from CD4+ or CD8+ T cells sorted from blood, sampled in a trial of the OX40 agonist ivuxolimab. Receptors were obtained from an adult with an advanced solid tumor such as melanoma, head and neck, liver or kidney cancer.

The CDR3 protein is CASSFQSSYEQYF. The CDR3 DNA reads TGTGCCAGCAGTTTTCAGAGTTCCTACGAGCAGTACTTC. V is TRBV6-6 and J is TRBJ2-7; D unresolved. Germline V CDR1 and CDR2: MNHNY, SVGAGI (reference sequence). With 4 bases removed from V and 1 base from J, the gap between germline ends came to 8 bases. The CDR3 covers 13 residues.

This clone was found a few times. This chain joins TRBV6-5 and TRBJ2-7, with 9 bases that match TRBD2. CDR1 is MNHEY and CDR2 is SVGAGI in the germline V gene. V shed 0 bases and J 4 bases; nucleotides not matched to a gene: 1. The CDR3 length is 14 residues. The chain's CDR3 is CASSYSSGSYEQYF. In DNA, the CDR3 is TGTGCCAGCAGTTACTCTAGCGGGAGTTACGAGCAGTACTTC.

The rearrangement joins TRBV6-4 to TRBJ2-1, with 9 nucleotides matching TRBD2. Trimming removed 6 bases from V and 4 bases from J; junction bases left unmatched: 7. CDR3 length: 15 amino acids. CDR1 MRHNA and CDR2 SNTAGT come from the germline V gene. This CDR3 is CASSPTSGGYNEQFF. DNA for the CDR3: TGTGCCAGCAGCCCGACTAGCGGAGGGTACAATGAGCAGTTCTTC.

V and J are TRBV7-9 and TRBJ2-7; the D gene is possibly TRBD1 (5 bases). Trimming cost V 2 bases and J 1 base, with 12 bases left between them. Germline V gene lookup returns CDR1 SEHNR and CDR2 FQNEAQ (reference sequence). The CDR3 runs to 15 residues. CDR3 nucleotide sequence: TGTGCCAGCAGCTTAACGGTAGGGGTTTCCTACGAGCAGTACTTC. It yields the protein CASSLTVGVSYEQYF. Based on the CDR3 plus reference TRBV7-9 and TRBJ2-7, the full variable domain is DTGVSQNPRHKITKRGQNVTFRCDPISEHNRLYWYRQTLGQGPEFLTYFQNEAQLEKSRLLSDRFSAERPKGSFSTLEIQRTEQGDSAMYLCASSLTVGVSYEQYFGPGTRLTVT.

V and J are TRBV15 and TRBJ2-1; D assignment may be TRBD1 or TRBD2 (5 bases each). CDR3 size: 16 residues. Trimming left V 5 bases short and J 4 bases short, with 18 bases between. CDR1 and CDR2 from the germline V gene are LNHNV and YYDKDF (reference sequence). DNA of the CDR3: TGTGCCACCAGCTCCCGGGACGCGCCTCAATACAATGAGCAGTTCTTC. It is translated as CATSSRDAPQYNEQFF.

The chain links TRBV29-1 to TRBJ1-2; a possible D gene is TRBD1 (5 bases). CDR1 and CDR2 from the germline V gene are SQVTM and ANQGSEA. V lost 5 bases and J 5 bases, leaving 15 bases between the germline ends. This CDR3 is built from 13 residues. This chain's CDR3 is CSVRDGKIYGYTF. The CDR3 DNA reads as TGCAGCGTTCGGGACGGCAAGATTTATGGCTACACCTTC.

The chain links TRBV11-3 to TRBJ2-2; 8 bases agree with TRBD1. CDR1 and CDR2 (germline): SGHNT, YENEEA. The CDR3 is made up of 14 amino acids. Germline trimming cut 8 bases from V and 5 bases from J; bases unmatched to any gene: 7. The CDR3 is CASGQHRGTGELFF. CDR3 nucleotides: TGTGCCAGCGGCCAGCACAGGGGGACCGGGGAGCTGTTTTTT.

The chain carries TRBV2 and TRBJ2-1, with TRBD1 matching over 10 bases. The trim removed 2 bases at V and 6 bases at J, leaving 4 bases unmatched. Germline V gives CDR1 SNHLY, CDR2 FYNNEI. CDR3 size: 15 residues. CDR3 in DNA: TGTGCCAGCAGTGAACCTAGGACAGGGGGCAATGAGCAGTTCTTC. Translating it yields CASSEPRTGGNEQFF.

CDR3 loop: CASTKQGSYGYTF. The CDR3 DNA reads TGTGCCAGCACGAAACAGGGCTCCTATGGCTACACCTTC. This rearrangement joins TRBV28 to TRBJ1-2; D might be TRBD1 (6 bases). CDR3 size: 13 residues. Germline V gene data show CDR1 as MDHEN and CDR2 as SYDVKM. V shed 7 bases and J shed 4 bases, with 13 bases lying between them.

The chain joins TRBV6-5 to TRBJ2-7; D unresolved. CDR3 length: 13 residues. Trimming pared 0 bases from V and 5 bases from J, leaving 8 bases between. CDR1 MNHEY and CDR2 SVGAGI come from the germline V gene. CDR3 sequence: CASSYSPRNEQYF. CDR3 DNA: TGTGCCAGCAGTTACTCCCCTAGGAACGAGCAGTACTTC.

The chain employs TRBV4-3 and TRBJ2-7; TRBD2 matches 8 bases. CDR3 length equals 19 residues. Germline V gene sequence: CDR1 LGHNA, CDR2 YSLEER. With V trimmed by 0 bases and J by 3 bases, 16 bases remained unmatched. CDR3 DNA sequence: TGCGCCAGCAGCCAAGAAGCTACCCCGGGGGGGTACAGCCTCTACGAGCAGTACTTC. This sequence encodes CASSQEATPGGYSLYEQYF.

Details on this clone: One end of the junction fails to match germline, which may point to a read error. The chain combines TRBV27 with TRBJ1-6; D call uncertain. This CDR3 region has 15 residues. CDR1 is MNHEY, CDR2 SMNVEV, per germline (reference sequence). The CDR3 DNA reads as TGTGCCAGCAGTTTATTTTTGGGCTACGATTCACCCTTCCACTTT. Encoded protein: CASSLFLGYDSPFHF.

The CDR3 is CASSFSSLAYEQYF. CDR3 nucleotide sequence: TGTGCCAGCAGCTTCAGCAGTCTAGCCTACGAGCAGTACTTC. The chain combines TRBV7-6 with TRBJ2-7; no clear D gene. The germline CDR1 and CDR2 sequences are SGHVS and FNYEAQ. This CDR3 is 14 amino acids long. V was clipped by 3 bases and J by 2 bases, with 11 bases between them.

CDR3 coding DNA: TGCGCCAGCAGCCAAGGGGGATTGGAGGGCACTGAAGCTTTCTTT. Translated, it gives CASSQGGLEGTEAFF. This sequence joins TRBV4-3 and TRBJ1-1; no reliable D call. This CDR3 spans 15 amino acids. V was pared by 1 base and J by 4 bases, with 13 bases between. Germline V lookup: CDR1 LGHNA, CDR2 YSLEER.

This chain joins TRBV30 and TRBJ1-5, with D maybe TRBD1 (5 bases). The CDR3 has 16 amino acids. Germline lookup yields CDR1 GTSNPN and CDR2 SVGIG (reference sequence). Deletions cut 4 bases from V and 6 bases from J, with 22 bases between. Here the CDR3 DNA reads TGTGCCTGGACCCCATTCTGGGGAGGGGCTGGTCAGCCCCAGCATTTT. Its translation: CAWTPFWGGAGQPQHF.

The chain combines TRBV6-5 with TRBJ2-2; D is unclear. Germline CDR1 is MNHEY and CDR2 is SVGAGI. The CDR3 length is 16 residues. Trimming shortened V by 0 bases and J by 4 bases, and 12 bases separated the two germline ends. As DNA, the CDR3 is TGTGCCAGCAGTTACTCCCCCCGTGGCCCCACCGGGGAGCTGTTTTTT. Translation: CASSYSPRGPTGELFF.

By share, this clone ranks as medium-sized. The chain combines TRBV4-1 with TRBJ2-7; D gene ambiguous. Deletions cut 4 bases from V and 0 bases from J, with 13 bases between. Germline CDR1 and CDR2: MGHRA and YSYEKL. The CDR3 length is 15 residues. CDR3 coding DNA: TGCGCCAGCAGCCCTGTAGACCGTCTCTCCTACGAGCAGTACTTC. As protein: CASSPVDRLSYEQYF.

The gene calls are TRBV7-9 and TRBJ1-3; D gene uncertain. This CDR3 is built from 11 residues. Germline values: CDR1 SEHNR, CDR2 FQNEAQ (reference sequence). The V gene lost 3 bases and the J gene lost 11 bases, with 8 bases spanning the gap. This chain's CDR3 is CASSFDAPIYF. Here the CDR3 DNA reads TGTGCCAGCAGCTTCGACGCGCCCATATATTTT.

The chain couples TRBV4-3 to TRBJ1-1, with D possibly TRBD1 on 5 matching bases. In germline, CDR1 is LGHNA, CDR2 YSLEER. Trimming took off 3 bases at V and 4 bases at J, with 15 bases between the two ends. This CDR3 spans 15 amino acids. CDR3 nucleotide sequence: TGCGCCAGCAGCCAGGGAACAGGTCGGGGCACTGAAGCTTTCTTT. Amino acid sequence: CASSQGTGRGTEAFF.

This chain joins TRBV27 and TRBJ2-7; D not certain. Germline V gene data show CDR1 as MNHEY and CDR2 as SMNVEV (reference sequence). The CDR3 is 12 amino acids. Deletions cut 8 bases from V and 0 bases from J, with 8 bases between. This CDR3 is CASRSSSYEQYF. In DNA form, the CDR3 reads TGTGCCAGCCGATCTAGCTCCTACGAGCAGTACTTC.

J is TRBJ2-2 and V is TRBV11-2; no firm D call. The length of the CDR3 is 12 residues. V was trimmed by 5 bases and J by 6 bases, leaving 7 bases between them. The V gene's germline CDR1 is SGHAT and CDR2 FQNNGV. CDR3 sequence: CASSLRPGELFF. DNA of the CDR3: TGTGCCAGCAGCCTTAGGCCCGGGGAGCTGTTTTTT. Full variable domain (missing parts from reference TRBV11-2 and TRBJ2-2): EAGVAQSPRYKIIEKRQSVAFWCNPISGHATLYWYQQILGQGPKLLIQFQNNGVVDDSQLPKDRFSAERLKGVDSTLKIQPAKLEDSAVYLCASSLRPGELFFGEGSRLTVL.

The chain couples TRBV7-9 to TRBJ1-1; maybe TRBD1 (5 bases). The germline V gene has CDR1 SEHNR and CDR2 FQNEAQ (reference sequence). This CDR3 spans 13 amino acids. Trimming took off 5 bases at V and 1 base at J, with 8 bases between the two ends. The DNA of the CDR3 is TGTGCCAGCAGCCGGACACCGAACACTGAAGCTTTCTTT. Protein: CASSRTPNTEAFF.

The chain combines TRBV7-9 with TRBJ2-7, with D maybe TRBD1 (6 bases). Trimming removed 0 bases from V and 2 bases from J, with 14 bases in between. Germline CDR1 and CDR2: SEHNR and FQNEAQ (reference sequence). The CDR3 is 16 amino acids. The CDR3 loop reads CASSLATGRLAYEQYF. The DNA for the CDR3 is TGTGCCAGCAGCTTAGCAACAGGGAGACTTGCCTACGAGCAGTACTTC.

In its sample, this clone was seen a few times. CDR3 DNA sequence: TGTGCCAGCAGTCCCCAAGATACGCAGTATTTT. It codes for CASSPQDTQYF. The chain combines TRBV28 with TRBJ2-3; D remains ambiguous. Germline V lookup: CDR1 MDHEN, CDR2 SYDVKM. V shed 5 bases and J shed 5 bases, with 5 bases lying between them. The CDR3 contains 11 residues.

This clone was recorded once. The chain combines TRBV7-9 with TRBJ1-2, with D tentatively TRBD1 (6 bases). There are 15 residues in the CDR3. V lost 5 bases to trimming and J lost 6 bases, with 19 bases between them. CDR1 is SEHNR, CDR2 FQNEAQ, per germline (reference sequence). DNA of the CDR3: TGTGCCAGCAGCCAAACCCTAAGACAGGTAGATGGCTACACCTTC. Translating gives CASSQTLRQVDGYTF.

The V call is TRBV10-3, the J call TRBJ2-1; 9 bases are shared with TRBD1. Germline loops: CDR1 ENHRY, CDR2 SYGVKD. Losses at the gene ends were 3 bases for V and 2 bases for J; bases not matched to a gene: 5. The CDR3 extends over 16 amino acids. CDR3 amino acids: CAISDFRTGAYNEQFF. The CDR3 nucleotides read TGTGCCATCAGTGACTTTCGGACAGGGGCCTACAATGAGCAGTTCTTC.

The chain's CDR3 is CAIRTDRETQYF. DNA for the CDR3: TGTGCCATCAGGACTGACCGAGAGACCCAGTACTTC. This chain links TRBV10-3 with TRBJ2-5; no firm D call. Trimming cost V 6 bases and J 4 bases, with 9 bases left between them. Per the germline V gene, CDR1 is ENHRY and CDR2 is SYGVKD. The length of the CDR3 is 12 residues.

This clone appeared once. V gene TRBV9 combines with J gene TRBJ2-7, with 7 bases lining up with TRBD1. J lost 2 bases, V lost 0 bases, and 2 bases had no gene match. The CDR3 spans 14 residues. Germline-derived CDR1 and CDR2 are SGDLS and YYNGEE. The DNA of the CDR3 is TGTGCCAGCAGCGTAGGTCAGGGGGCCTACGAGCAGTACTTC. Protein sequence: CASSVGQGAYEQYF.

The chain carries TRBV4-3 and TRBJ2-7, with D possibly called TRBD1 or TRBD2 (5 bases each). This CDR3 is built from 15 residues. The germline gives CDR1 LGHNA, CDR2 YSLEER. V was clipped by 4 bases and J by 0 bases, with 13 bases between them. CDR3 DNA sequence: TGCGCCAGCAGCCCCGGTCCAGGGAGCTCCTACGAGCAGTACTTC. This codes for CASSPGPGSSYEQYF.